Listed below are T cell receptor beta chains from one sample, sequenced in a study of neoadjuvant anti-PD-1 for oral cavity cancer. Sequencing used immunoSEQ multiplex PCR; TCRdb keeps in-frame clones, though not all of them. The table has some 9,400 clones, around three fifths seen once; the top ten hold around 4.2%. The material sequenced was PBMCs, taken after nivolumab (anti-PD-1) treatment. Source of these receptors: a person aged 35-80 years with oral cavity squamous cell carcinoma. The CDR3 runs from the conserved cysteine through the conserved F or W.

CASSLDRSLFYGYTF TRBJ1-2 TRBV11-2
CASSLYGGTGELFF TRBJ2-2 TRBV27
CASSSSGGAYTQYF TRBJ2-3 TRBV7-9
CASSEGRGPALRPHEQYF TRBJ2-7 TRBV6-1
CASSLNGRGDQPQHF TRBJ1-5 TRBV7-3
CASSSRTENTEAFF TRBJ1-1 TRBV5-1
CASSGTLANYGYTF TRBJ1-2 TRBV6-1
CASSTPQGATNEKLFF TRBJ1-4 TRBV6-6
CASKPPGANTEAFF TRBJ1-1 TRBV27
CASSFGGSSATNEKLFF TRBJ1-4 TRBV11-2
CATLESGKETQYF TRBJ2-5 TRBV7-9
CASSGSNRGLSYEQYF TRBJ2-7 TRBV9
CASSPSMGLGSTDTQYF TRBJ2-3 TRBV11-3
CASRSGGVSYNEQFF TRBJ2-1 TRBV19
CASSQDSGGASDTQYF TRBJ2-3 TRBV4-2
CASSLVDRDDEQYF TRBJ2-7 TRBV5-6
CASSQSAAGGPDVGEQYF TRBJ2-7 TRBV4-2
CASSSHSSSGGRGYTF TRBJ1-2 TRBV28
CASSLPKVDEQFF TRBJ2-1 TRBV5-4
CASSLFGTGNNYGYTF TRBJ1-2 TRBV27
CASSVGFPSDTQYF TRBJ2-3 TRBV9
CASSLARPGTGNTIYF TRBJ1-3 TRBV7-8
CASGVRYNSPLHF TRBJ1-6 TRBV9
CASRILVNTEAFF TRBJ1-1 TRBV2
CASSLWGVSNGITEAFF TRBJ1-1 TRBV27
CASSQKGLIHEQFF TRBJ2-1 TRBV5-6
CASSLEGWGQETQYF TRBJ2-5 TRBV5-4
CASSLEPDTGELFF TRBJ2-2 TRBV11-2
CASSLDPAGTQPQHF TRBJ1-5 TRBV5-5
CASSADSARNNSPLHF TRBJ1-6 TRBV2
CASSNGQTEAFF TRBJ1-1 TRBV2
CASSLDRGRSEAFF TRBJ1-1 TRBV5-6
CASSLRGVYNSPLHF TRBJ1-6 TRBV11-2
CASSGGSYEQYF TRBJ2-7 TRBV5-4
CASSLDGTNNQPQHF TRBJ1-5 TRBV7-8
CASSTGLADNEQFF TRBJ2-1 TRBV9
CASSFRTSGREEQYF TRBJ2-7 TRBV5-6
CASSFAGANTGELFF TRBJ2-2 TRBV9
CASSWSGDSNQPQHF TRBJ1-5 TRBV5-1
CASSSRTSGIGDTQYF TRBJ2-3 TRBV7-8
CSVGTGGYTEAFF TRBJ1-1 TRBV29-1
CASSLRLAGNQETQYF TRBJ2-5 TRBV5-5
CASSKWGVGYTF TRBJ1-2 TRBV5-4
CASSEPGQNYGYTF TRBJ1-2 TRBV2
CSVVWGAGELFF TRBJ2-2 TRBV29-1
CASSFDRARTEAFF TRBJ1-1 TRBV5-1
CASSLFRRTAGSPLHF TRBJ1-6 TRBV28
CASSVSWTDAQPQHF TRBJ1-5 TRBV11-2
CASRQSGGANTGELFF TRBJ2-2 TRBV27
CASSYSRADTGELFF TRBJ2-2 TRBV6-5
CASSRPRREQYF TRBJ2-7 TRBV6-1
CASMEPGTPGELFF TRBJ2-2 TRBV6-6
CASSSRLTTEAFF TRBJ1-1 TRBV11-3
CASSPWGDSAEAFF TRBJ1-1 TRBV19
CASSPQVYEQYF TRBJ2-7 TRBV7-9
CSALQGGYTF TRBJ1-2 TRBV20-1
CASSLAGLEKLFF TRBJ1-4 TRBV7-9